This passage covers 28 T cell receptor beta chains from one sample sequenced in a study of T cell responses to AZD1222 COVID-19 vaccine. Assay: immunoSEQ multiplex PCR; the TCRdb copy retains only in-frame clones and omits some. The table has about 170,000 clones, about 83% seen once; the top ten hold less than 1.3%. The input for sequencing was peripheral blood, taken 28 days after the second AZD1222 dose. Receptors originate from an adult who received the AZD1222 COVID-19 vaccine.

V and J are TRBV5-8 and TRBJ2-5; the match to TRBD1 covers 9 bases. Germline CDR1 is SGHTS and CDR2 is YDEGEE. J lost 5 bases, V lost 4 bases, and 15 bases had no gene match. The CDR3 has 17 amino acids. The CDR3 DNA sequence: TGTGCCAGCAGCGAGTTCCGTGGACAGGGGAACGGGGAGACCCAGTACTTC. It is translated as CASSEFRGQGNGETQYF.

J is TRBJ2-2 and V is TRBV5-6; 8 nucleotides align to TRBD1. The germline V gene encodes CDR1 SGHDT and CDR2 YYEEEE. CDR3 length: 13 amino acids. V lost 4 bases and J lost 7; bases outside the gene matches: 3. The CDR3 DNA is TGTGCCAGCAGCCCGGGACAGGACGGGGAGCTGTTTTTT. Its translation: CASSPGQDGELFF.

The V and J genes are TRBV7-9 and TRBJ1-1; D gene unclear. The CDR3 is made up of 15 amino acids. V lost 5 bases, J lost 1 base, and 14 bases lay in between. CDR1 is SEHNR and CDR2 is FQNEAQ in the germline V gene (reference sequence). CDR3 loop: CASSPARVGNTEAFF. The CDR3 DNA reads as TGTGCCAGCAGCCCCGCACGGGTGGGGAACACTGAAGCTTTCTTT.

CDR3 amino acids: CAARTQGIPEAFF. The CDR3 DNA reads as TGTGCCGCTCGTACACAGGGGATCCCTGAAGCTTTCTTT. This sequence joins TRBV10-3 and TRBJ1-1, with 7 bases that match TRBD1. Germline CDR1 reads ENHRY; CDR2 reads SYGVKD. The trim removed 11 bases at V and 6 bases at J, leaving 12 bases unmatched. The CDR3 is 13 residues long.

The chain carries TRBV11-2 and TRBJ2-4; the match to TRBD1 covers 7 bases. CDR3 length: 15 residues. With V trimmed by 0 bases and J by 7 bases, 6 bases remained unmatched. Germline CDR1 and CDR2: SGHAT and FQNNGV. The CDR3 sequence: CASSLEYRGSNIQYF. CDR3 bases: TGTGCCAGCAGCTTAGAATACAGGGGTAGTAACATTCAGTACTTC.

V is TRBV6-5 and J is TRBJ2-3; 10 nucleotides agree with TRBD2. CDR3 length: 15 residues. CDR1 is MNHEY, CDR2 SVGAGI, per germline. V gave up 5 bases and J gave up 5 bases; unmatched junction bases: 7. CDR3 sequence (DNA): TGTGCCAGCAGTAAGGGGGGGACTAGCGTAGATACGCAGTATTTT. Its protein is CASSKGGTSVDTQYF.

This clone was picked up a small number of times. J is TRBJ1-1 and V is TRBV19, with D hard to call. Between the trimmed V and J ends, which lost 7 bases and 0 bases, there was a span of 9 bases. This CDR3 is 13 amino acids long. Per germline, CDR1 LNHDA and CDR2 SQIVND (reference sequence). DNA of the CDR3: TGTGCCAGTACAACCAACTTGAACACTGAAGCTTTCTTT. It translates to CASTTNLNTEAFF.

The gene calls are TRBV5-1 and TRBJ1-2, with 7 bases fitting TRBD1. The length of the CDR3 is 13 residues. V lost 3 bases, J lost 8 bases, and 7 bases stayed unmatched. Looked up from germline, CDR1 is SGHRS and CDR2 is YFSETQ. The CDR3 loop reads CASSWDSGGGYTF. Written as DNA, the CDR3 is TGCGCCAGCAGCTGGGATTCAGGGGGAGGCTACACCTTC.

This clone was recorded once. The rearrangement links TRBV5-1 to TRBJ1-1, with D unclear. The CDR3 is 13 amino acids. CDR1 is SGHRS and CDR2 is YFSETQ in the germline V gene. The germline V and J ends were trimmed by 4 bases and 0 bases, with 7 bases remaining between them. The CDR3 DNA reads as TGCGCCAGCAGCGGGCCGATGAACACTGAAGCTTTCTTT. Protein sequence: CASSGPMNTEAFF.

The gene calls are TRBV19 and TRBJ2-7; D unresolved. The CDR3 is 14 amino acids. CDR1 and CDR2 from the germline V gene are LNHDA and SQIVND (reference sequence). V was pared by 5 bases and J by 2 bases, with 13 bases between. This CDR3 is CASSSGGVTYEQYF. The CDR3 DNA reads TGTGCCAGTAGTTCAGGTGGCGTGACCTACGAGCAGTACTTC.

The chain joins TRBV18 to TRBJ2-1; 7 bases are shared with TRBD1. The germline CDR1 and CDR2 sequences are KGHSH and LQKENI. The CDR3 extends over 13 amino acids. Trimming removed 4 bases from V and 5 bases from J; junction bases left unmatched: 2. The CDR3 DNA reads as TGTGCCAGCTCACACGACAGGGACAATGAGCAGTTCTTC. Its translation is CASSHDRDNEQFF.

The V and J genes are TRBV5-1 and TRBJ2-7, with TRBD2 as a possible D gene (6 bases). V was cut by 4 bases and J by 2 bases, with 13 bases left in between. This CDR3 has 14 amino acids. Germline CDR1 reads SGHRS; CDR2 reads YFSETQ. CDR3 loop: CASSLLGGTYEQYF. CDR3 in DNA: TGCGCCAGCAGCCTATTGGGGGGTACCTACGAGCAGTACTTC.

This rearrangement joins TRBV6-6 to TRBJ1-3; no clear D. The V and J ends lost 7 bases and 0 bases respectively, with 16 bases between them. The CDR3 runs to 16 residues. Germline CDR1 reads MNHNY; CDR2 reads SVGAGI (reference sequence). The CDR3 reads CASTQTRRPSGNTIYF. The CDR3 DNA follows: TGTGCCAGCACCCAGACCCGAAGACCCTCTGGAAACACCATATATTTT.

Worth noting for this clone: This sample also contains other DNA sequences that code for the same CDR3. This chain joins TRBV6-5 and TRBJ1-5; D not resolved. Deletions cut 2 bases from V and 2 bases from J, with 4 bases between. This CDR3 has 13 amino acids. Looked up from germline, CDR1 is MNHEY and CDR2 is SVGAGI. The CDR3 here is CASSYDGNQPQHF. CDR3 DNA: TGTGCCAGCAGTTACGACGGCAATCAGCCCCAGCATTTT.

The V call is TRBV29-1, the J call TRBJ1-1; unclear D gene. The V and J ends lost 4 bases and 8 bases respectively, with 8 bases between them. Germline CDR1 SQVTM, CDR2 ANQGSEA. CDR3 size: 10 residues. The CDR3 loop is CSVVREEAFF. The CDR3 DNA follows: TGCAGCGTTGTGAGGGAAGAAGCTTTCTTT.

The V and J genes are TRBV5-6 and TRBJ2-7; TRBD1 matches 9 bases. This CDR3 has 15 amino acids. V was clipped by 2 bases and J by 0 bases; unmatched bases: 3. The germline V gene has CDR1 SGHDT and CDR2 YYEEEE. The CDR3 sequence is CASSLGTGPSYEQYF. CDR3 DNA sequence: TGTGCCAGCAGCTTAGGGACAGGGCCCTCCTACGAGCAGTACTTC. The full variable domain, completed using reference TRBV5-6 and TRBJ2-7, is DAGVTQSPTHLIKTRGQQVTLRCSPKSGHDTVSWYQQALGQGPQFIFQYYEEEERQRGNFPDRFSGHQFPNYSSELNVNALLLGDSALYLCASSLGTGPSYEQYFGPGTRLTVT.

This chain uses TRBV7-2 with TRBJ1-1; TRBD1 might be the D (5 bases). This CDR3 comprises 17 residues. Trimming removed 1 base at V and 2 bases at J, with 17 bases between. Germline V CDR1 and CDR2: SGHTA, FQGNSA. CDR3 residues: CASSLDWQGRPNTEAFF. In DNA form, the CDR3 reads TGTGCCAGCAGCTTAGACTGGCAGGGAAGGCCTAACACTGAAGCTTTCTTT.

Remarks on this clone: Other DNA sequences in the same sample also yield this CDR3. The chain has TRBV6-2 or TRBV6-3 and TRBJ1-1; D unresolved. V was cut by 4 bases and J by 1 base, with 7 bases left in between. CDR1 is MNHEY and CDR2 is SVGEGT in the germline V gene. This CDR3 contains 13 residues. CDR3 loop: CASSLDGNTEAFF. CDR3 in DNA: TGTGCCAGCAGTTTGGACGGGAACACTGAAGCTTTCTTT.

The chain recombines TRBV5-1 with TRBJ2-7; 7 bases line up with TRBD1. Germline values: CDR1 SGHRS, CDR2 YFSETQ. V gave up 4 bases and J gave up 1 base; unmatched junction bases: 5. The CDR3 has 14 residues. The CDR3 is CASSASGGSYEQYF. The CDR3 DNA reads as TGCGCCAGCAGCGCCTCAGGGGGTTCCTACGAGCAGTACTTC.

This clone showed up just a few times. CDR3 in amino acids: CASRIGGTGELFF. CDR3 DNA sequence: TGTGCCAGCAGAATAGGGGGAACCGGGGAGCTGTTTTTT. The V gene is TRBV25-1, the J gene TRBJ2-2; tentative D call: TRBD1 (6 bases). There are 13 residues in the CDR3. V was shortened by 6 bases and J by 5 bases, with 10 bases between the two germline ends. CDR1 and CDR2 (germline): MGHDK, SYGVNS. The full variable domain, with the rest looked up from reference TRBV25-1 and TRBJ2-2, is EADIYQTPRYLVIGTGKKITLECSQTMGHDKMYWYQQDPGMELHLIHYSYGVNSTEKGDLSSESTVSRIRTEHFPLTLESARPSHTSQYLCASRIGGTGELFFGEGSRLTVL.

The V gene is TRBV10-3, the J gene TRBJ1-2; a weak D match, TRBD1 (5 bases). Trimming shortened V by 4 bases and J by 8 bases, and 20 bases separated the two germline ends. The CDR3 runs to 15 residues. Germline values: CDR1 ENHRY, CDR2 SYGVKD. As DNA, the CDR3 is TGTGCCATCAGTGCGGCGGATAAGGGGCCTCGCGGCTACACCTTC. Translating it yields CAISAADKGPRGYTF.

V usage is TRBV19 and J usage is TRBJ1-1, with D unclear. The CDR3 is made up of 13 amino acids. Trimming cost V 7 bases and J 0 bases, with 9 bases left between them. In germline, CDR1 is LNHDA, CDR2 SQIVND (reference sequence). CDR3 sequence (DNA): TGTGCCAGTATGGAGGGTTTGAACACTGAAGCTTTCTTT. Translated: CASMEGLNTEAFF. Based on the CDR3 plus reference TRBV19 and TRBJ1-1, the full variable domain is DGGITQSPKYLFRKEGQNVTLSCEQNLNHDAMYWYRQDPGQGLRLIYYSQIVNDFQKGDIAEGYSVSREKKESFPLTVTSAQKNPTAFYLCASMEGLNTEAFFGQGTRLTVV.

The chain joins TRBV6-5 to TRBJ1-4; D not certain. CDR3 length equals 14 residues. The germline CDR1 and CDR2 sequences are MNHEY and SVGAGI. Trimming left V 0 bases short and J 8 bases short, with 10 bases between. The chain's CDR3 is CASSYSTAQEKLFF. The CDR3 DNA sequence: TGTGCCAGCAGTTACTCGACGGCCCAGGAAAAACTGTTTTTT.

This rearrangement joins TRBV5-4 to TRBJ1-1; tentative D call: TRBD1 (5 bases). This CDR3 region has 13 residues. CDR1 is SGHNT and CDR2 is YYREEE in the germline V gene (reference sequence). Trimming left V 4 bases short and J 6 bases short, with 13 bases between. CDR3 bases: TGTGCCAGCAGCCAAGGGGCGGGGGCTGAAGCTTTCTTT. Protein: CASSQGAGAEAFF.

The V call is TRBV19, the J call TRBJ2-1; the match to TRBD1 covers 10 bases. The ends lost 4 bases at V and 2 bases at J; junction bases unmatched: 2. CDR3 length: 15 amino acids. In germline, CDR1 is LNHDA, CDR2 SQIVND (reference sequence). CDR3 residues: CASSNGQGAYNEQFF. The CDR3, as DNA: TGTGCCAGTAGTAATGGACAGGGGGCCTACAATGAGCAGTTCTTC.

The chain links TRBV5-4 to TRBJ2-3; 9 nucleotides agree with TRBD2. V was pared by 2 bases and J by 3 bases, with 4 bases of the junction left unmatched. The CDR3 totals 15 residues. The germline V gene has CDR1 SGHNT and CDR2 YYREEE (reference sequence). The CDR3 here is CASSFPSGDTDTQYF. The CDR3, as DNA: TGTGCCAGCAGCTTTCCTAGCGGGGATACAGATACGCAGTATTTT.

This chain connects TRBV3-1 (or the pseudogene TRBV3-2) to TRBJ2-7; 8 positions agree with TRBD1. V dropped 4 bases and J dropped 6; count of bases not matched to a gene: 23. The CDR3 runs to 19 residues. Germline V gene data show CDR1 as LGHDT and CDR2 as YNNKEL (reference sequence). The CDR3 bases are TGTGCCAGCAGCCTCACCTTAGGACAGGGAGAACGGGAGCGTCTCGAGCAGTACTTC. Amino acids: CASSLTLGQGERERLEQYF.

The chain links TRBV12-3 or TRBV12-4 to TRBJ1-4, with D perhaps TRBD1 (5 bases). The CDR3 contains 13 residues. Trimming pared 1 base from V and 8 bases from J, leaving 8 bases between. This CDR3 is CASSLGKGEKLFF. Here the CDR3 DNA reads TGTGCCAGCAGTTTAGGAAAGGGGGAAAAACTGTTTTTT.